The 4 T cell receptor beta chains given below trace back to one sample, sequenced in a study of blood T cell repertoires in COVID-19. TCRdb keeps only in-frame clones here, not all; method: immunoSEQ multiplex PCR. The sample comprises 210,000 or so clones, around 82% of which are singletons, and 3.5% to 5.5% rests with the top ten. The sample consisted of PBMCs or T cells enriched from blood (not recorded which). These receptors were taken from a man aged 25 to 40 with acute COVID-19.

This clone was observed a handful of times. The rearrangement joins TRBV5-6 to TRBJ1-2; D not certain. Germline CDR1 reads SGHDT; CDR2 reads YYEEEE. The CDR3 is 13 residues long. The V end lost 3 bases, the J end lost 3 bases, and 9 bases lay between the germline ends. The CDR3, as DNA: TGTGCCAGCAGCTCCTACGGGGACTATGGCTACACCTTC. It is translated as CASSSYGDYGYTF.

The chain employs TRBV12-3 or TRBV12-4 and TRBJ1-2; the match to TRBD1 covers 9 bases. After removal of 10 bases from V and 8 bases from J, the junction contained 11 bases not matched to a gene. This CDR3 comprises 13 residues. The CDR3 DNA is TGTGCCACCCATCAGGGACAGGGAAGCGGCTACACCTTC. Translated: CATHQGQGSGYTF.

The chain links TRBV11-2 to TRBJ1-4; D uncertain. Germline values: CDR1 SGHAT, CDR2 FQNNGV. CDR3 length: 13 amino acids. V gave up 5 bases and J gave up 8 bases, with 12 bases separating them. The CDR3 loop is CASSLGLREKLFF. The CDR3, as DNA: TGTGCCAGCAGCCTCGGGTTGCGGGAAAAACTGTTTTTT.

V is TRBV18 and J is TRBJ1-1; possibly TRBD1 for D (6 bases). The CDR3 contains 16 residues. Germline assignment: CDR1 KGHSH and CDR2 LQKENI. Between the trimmed V and J ends, which lost 1 base and 6 bases, there was a span of 18 bases. DNA of the CDR3: TGTGCCAGCTCACCACTGGGGGGGCAGCGCGTGGCTGAAGCTTTCTTT. This translates into CASSPLGGQRVAEAFF.